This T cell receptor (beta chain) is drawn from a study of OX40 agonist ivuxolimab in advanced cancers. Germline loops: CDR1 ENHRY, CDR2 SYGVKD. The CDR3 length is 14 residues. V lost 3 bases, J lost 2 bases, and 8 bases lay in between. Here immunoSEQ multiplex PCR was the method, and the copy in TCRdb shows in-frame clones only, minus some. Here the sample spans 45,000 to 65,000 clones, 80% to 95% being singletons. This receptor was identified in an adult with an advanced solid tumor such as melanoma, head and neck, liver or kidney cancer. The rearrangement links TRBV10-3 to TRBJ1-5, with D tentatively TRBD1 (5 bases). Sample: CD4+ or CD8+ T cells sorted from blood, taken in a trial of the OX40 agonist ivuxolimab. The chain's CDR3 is CAISDWGGNQPQHF. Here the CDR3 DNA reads TGTGCCATCAGTGATTGGGGGGGCAATCAGCCCCAGCATTTT.